Here is one T cell receptor beta chain with its context. The antigen remains unidentified. V lost 1 base and J 7 bases, leaving 11 bases between the germline ends. The CDR3 is 15 amino acids. The data were obtained in a study of post-analysis software for immune sequencing data. Study context: Relapsing-remitting, secondary progressive and progressive-relapsing multiple sclerosis courses were included.

Study-level findings and limits: Five TRBV segments, TRBV5-6, TRBV5-1 and TRBV20-1 among them, were found more frequent in patients than controls. Controls' normalized Chao1 diversity significantly exceeded that of multiple sclerosis patients.

Carried by the TCR beta cDNA libraries were unique molecular identifiers. In TCRdb, the PCR reads were re-called with MiXCR into one record per CDR3 protein. The profile shows roughly 150,000 distinct CDR3 sequences, about 36% of them singletons. The chain links TRBV12-3 or TRBV12-4 to TRBJ1-6, with D perhaps matching TRBD1 (6 bases). The material sequenced was blood, taken after autologous hematopoietic stem cell transplantation. The clonotype originates from a girl aged 5 to 17 with multiple sclerosis. CDR3 DNA: TGTGCCAGCAGTTTAGGGCAGGGGCTGAATTCACCCCTCCACTTT. Protein: CASSLGQGLNSPLHF.